The 14 T cell receptor beta chains presented below share a single source sample, sequenced in a study of cytomegalovirus exposure and HLA in healthy donors. With 60 Vbeta and 13 Jbeta primers, the PCR was carried out. TCRdb's table, derived via immunoSEQ multiplex PCR, lists solely in-frame clones and lacks some. This table has approximately 180,000 clones, around 81% appearing once. The sequenced material came from PBMCs. These receptor sequences come from a woman in her twenties or thirties in good health and CMV-seronegative.

V is TRBV5-6 and J is TRBJ2-7, with D maybe TRBD1 (5 bases). Germline CDR1 reads SGHDT; CDR2 reads YYEEEE. The CDR3 loop spans 13 amino acids. The ends were cut back, 0 bases at V and 11 bases at J, with 15 bases in the middle. The CDR3, as DNA: TGTGCCAGCAGCTTGGTCGTAGGGGCCCGGGAGTACTTC. This sequence encodes CASSLVVGAREYF.

The chain carries TRBV6-5 and TRBJ1-5; 9 bases are a match to TRBD1. CDR1 is MNHEY and CDR2 is SVGAGI in the germline V gene. Trimming took 5 bases from V and 3 from J; bases not matched to a gene: 5. The CDR3 has 15 residues. The CDR3: CASSKQGAFNQPQHF. Written as DNA, the CDR3 is TGTGCCAGCAGTAAACAGGGGGCTTTCAATCAGCCCCAGCATTTT.

The chain joins TRBV28 to TRBJ1-2, with D perhaps TRBD1 (5 bases). The CDR3 is made up of 13 amino acids. The germline gives CDR1 MDHEN, CDR2 SYDVKM. V gave up 2 bases and J gave up 4 bases, with 8 bases separating them. Here the CDR3 reads CASSLTGGYGYTF. The CDR3 DNA reads as TGTGCCAGCAGTTTAACGGGGGGCTATGGCTACACCTTC.

The chain joins TRBV7-9 to TRBJ2-1; 10 bases match TRBD2. CDR3 size: 17 residues. Germline CDR1 is SEHNR and CDR2 is FQNEAQ (reference sequence). V was pared by 4 bases and J by 0 bases, with 6 bases of the junction left unmatched. The DNA for the CDR3 is TGTGCCAGCAGCTCCGTTTCTAGCGGGAGCTCCTACAATGAGCAGTTCTTC. This translates into CASSSVSSGSSYNEQFF.

This clone was detected a few times. The V and J genes are TRBV29-1 and TRBJ2-7, with 8 bases aligning to TRBD2. CDR1 and CDR2 from the germline V gene are SQVTM and ANQGSEA. The V and J ends lost 2 bases and 5 bases, in that order; junction bases with no gene match: 5. This CDR3 is 13 amino acids long. CDR3 protein: CSVEQRGSDEQYF. The CDR3 DNA is TGCAGCGTTGAACAGCGGGGGAGCGACGAGCAGTACTTC.

The rearrangement uses TRBV9 and TRBJ1-6; 7 bases agree with TRBD1. V dropped 0 bases and J dropped 8; count of bases not matched to a gene: 5. This CDR3 has 15 amino acids. CDR1 is SGDLS and CDR2 is YYNGEE in the germline V gene. The chain's CDR3 is CASSVVEGAYSPLHF. CDR3 DNA: TGTGCCAGCAGCGTAGTGGAGGGGGCTTATTCACCCCTCCACTTT.

V is TRBV19 and J is TRBJ1-1; D is possibly TRBD1 (6 bases). The CDR3 length is 13 residues. The V and J ends lost 7 bases and 4 bases respectively, with 13 bases between them. Germline V lookup: CDR1 LNHDA, CDR2 SQIVND (reference sequence). DNA for the CDR3: TGTGCCAGTACCCCAGAAGGGGGCACTGAAGCTTTCTTT. It translates to CASTPEGGTEAFF.

This rearrangement joins TRBV21-1 to TRBJ2-3; TRBD2 is the table's D call and was not checked against the DNA. TRBV21-1 is flagged as a pseudogene. The CDR3 consists of 15 residues. The CDR3: CASSRAGGSTDTQYF. In nucleotides, the CDR3 is TGTGCCAGCAGCAGAGCGGGGGGGAGCACAGATACGCAGTATTTT.

The chain employs TRBV27 and TRBJ1-1, with 9 positions matching TRBD1. Per the germline V gene, CDR1 is MNHEY and CDR2 is SMNVEV (reference sequence). The V and J ends lost 3 bases and 4 bases, in that order; junction bases with no gene match: 18. The CDR3 runs to 19 residues. The CDR3 reads CASSFPPGTGSTSVTEAFF. CDR3 in DNA: TGTGCCAGCAGTTTCCCACCCGGGACAGGGAGTACTAGCGTCACTGAAGCTTTCTTT.

This clone was found a few times. The chain has TRBV28 and TRBJ2-1, with 7 bases that match TRBD1. Germline lookup yields CDR1 MDHEN and CDR2 SYDVKM. V lost 1 base, J lost 3 bases, and 3 bases stayed unmatched. The CDR3 has 15 residues. The CDR3 loop is CASSLSGQIYNEQFF. In DNA form, the CDR3 reads TGTGCCAGCAGTTTATCGGGACAGATCTACAATGAGCAGTTCTTC. The full variable domain, in which reference TRBV28 and TRBJ2-1 provide the parts outside the CDR3, is DVKVTQSSRYLVKRTGEKVFLECVQDMDHENMFWYRQDPGLGLRLIYFSYDVKMKEKGDIPEGYSVSREKKERFSLILESASTNQTSMYLCASSLSGQIYNEQFFGPGTRLTVL.

This clone was picked up a small number of times. CDR3 loop: CATGEGGYYEQYF. DNA of the CDR3: TGTGCCACCGGAGAGGGAGGGTACTACGAGCAGTACTTC. The rearrangement links TRBV10-3 to TRBJ2-7; 7 bases agree with TRBD2. CDR1 and CDR2 from the germline V gene are ENHRY and SYGVKD. Germline trimming cut 10 bases from V and 3 bases from J; bases unmatched to any gene: 9. The CDR3 totals 13 residues.

The chain employs TRBV7-9 and TRBJ2-1, with D maybe TRBD1 (5 bases). V was trimmed by 5 bases and J by 4 bases, leaving 9 bases between them. CDR1 is SEHNR, CDR2 FQNEAQ, per germline (reference sequence). This CDR3 is built from 13 residues. The CDR3 DNA sequence: TGTGCCAGCAGCCTTCGACAGTACAATGAGCAGTTCTTC. Residues: CASSLRQYNEQFF.

This chain's CDR3 is CAWSVSLKGGDTQYF. The CDR3 DNA sequence: TGTGCCTGGAGTGTTTCCCTCAAGGGGGGGGATACGCAGTATTTT. The chain recombines TRBV30 with TRBJ2-3; tentative D call: TRBD2 (7 bases). Germline loops: CDR1 GTSNPN, CDR2 SVGIG (reference sequence). Trimming left V 0 bases short and J 6 bases short, with 16 bases between. The CDR3 has 15 residues.

V and J are TRBV6-5 and TRBJ1-1, with TRBD1 matching 8 bases. CDR1 is MNHEY and CDR2 is SVGAGI in the germline V gene. J gave up 1 base and V 6 bases, and 4 bases lay outside the gene matches. The CDR3 loop spans 14 amino acids. The CDR3 here is CASRPGGANTEAFF. CDR3 bases: TGTGCCAGCAGGCCAGGGGGCGCGAACACTGAAGCTTTCTTT.